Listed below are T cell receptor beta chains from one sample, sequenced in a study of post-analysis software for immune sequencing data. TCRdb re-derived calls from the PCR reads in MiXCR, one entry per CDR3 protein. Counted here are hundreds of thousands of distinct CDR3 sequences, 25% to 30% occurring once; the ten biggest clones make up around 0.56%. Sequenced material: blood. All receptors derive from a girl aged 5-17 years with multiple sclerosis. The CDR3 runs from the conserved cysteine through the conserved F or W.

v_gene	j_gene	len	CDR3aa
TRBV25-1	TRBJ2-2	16	CASSRNRGRLPGELFF
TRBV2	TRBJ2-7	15	CASRGGLAGGYEQYF
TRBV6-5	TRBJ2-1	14	CASSPTFAYNEQFF
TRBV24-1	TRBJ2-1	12	CATSDFRGEQFF
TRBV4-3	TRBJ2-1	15	CASRRDRVSYNEQFF
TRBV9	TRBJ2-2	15	CASSVATGLTGELFF
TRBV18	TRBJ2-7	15	CASSPSAREDYEQYF
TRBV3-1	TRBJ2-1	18	CASSQDNFPGLNYNEQFF
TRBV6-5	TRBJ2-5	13	CASSPKSRGTQYF
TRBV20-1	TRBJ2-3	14	CSAPGLAGADTQYF
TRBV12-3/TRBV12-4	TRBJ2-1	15	CASSFNRGRLNEQFF
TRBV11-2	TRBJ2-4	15	CASSRRVSEGDIQYF
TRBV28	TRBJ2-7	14	CASGLKAPPYEQYF
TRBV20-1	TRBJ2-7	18	CSARVGGLAGDFSCEQYF
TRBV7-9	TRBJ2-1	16	CASSLVDTSAYNEQFF
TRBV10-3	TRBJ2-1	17	CAISEGKAGGTYNEQFF
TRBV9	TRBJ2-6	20	CASSLTLSGGATSGANVRTF
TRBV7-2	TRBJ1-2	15	CASSLDGAGNYGYTF
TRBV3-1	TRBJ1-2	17	CASSQPGSASINYGYTF
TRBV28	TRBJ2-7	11	CASSMDFEQYF
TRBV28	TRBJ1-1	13	CASGTDLNTEAFF
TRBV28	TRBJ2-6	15	CASSRPHSGANVLTF
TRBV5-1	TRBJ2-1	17	CASSLALGTGGKNEQFF
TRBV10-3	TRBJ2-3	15	CATVSGDPATDTQYF
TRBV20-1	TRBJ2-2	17	CSARDPLAVTNTGELFF
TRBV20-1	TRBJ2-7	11	CSANIAEEQYF
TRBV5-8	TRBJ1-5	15	CASSTRISSNQPQHF
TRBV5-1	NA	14	CASSLAGRQETQFF
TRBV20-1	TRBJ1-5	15	CSASPTGTKEQPQHF
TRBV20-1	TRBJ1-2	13	CSATGPLNYGYTF
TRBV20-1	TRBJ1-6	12	CSAREGNSPLHF